Listed here are 20 T cell receptor beta chains from one sample, sequenced in a study of control samples from healthy donors and cancer patients. Assay used: immunoSEQ multiplex PCR; TCRdb lists only in-frame clones, some missing. This table holds 150,000 or so clones, roughly 94% found once. The sample was PBMCs. These receptors were collected from a man aged 55-75 years with colorectal cancer.

The V and J genes are TRBV19 and TRBJ1-6; no definite D call. Germline-derived CDR1 and CDR2 are LNHDA and SQIVND (reference sequence). The V end was cut by 5 bases, the J end by 0 bases, with 23 bases between. The CDR3 covers 20 residues. The CDR3 reads CASSSWTRSRADSYNSPLHF. CDR3 bases: TGTGCCAGTAGTTCCTGGACCAGGTCCCGGGCGGACTCCTATAATTCACCCCTCCACTTT.

The V call is TRBV20-1, the J call TRBJ1-5; 10 bases agree with TRBD1. Germline lookup yields CDR1 DFQATT and CDR2 SNEGSKA (reference sequence). With 3 bases clipped from V and 2 bases from J, the junction kept 10 bases outside the gene matches. CDR3 length: 17 amino acids. CDR3 DNA sequence: TGCAGTGCTAGTCGGGGACAGGGGAATTTAGGCAATCAGCCCCAGCATTTT. Protein product: CSASRGQGNLGNQPQHF.

This chain joins TRBV14 and TRBJ1-4; unclear D gene. This CDR3 is 16 amino acids long. Trimming left V 1 base short and J 8 bases short, with 17 bases between. Germline CDR1 is SGHDN and CDR2 is FVKESK. CDR3 in amino acids: CASSQVASRVNEKLFF. For the CDR3, the DNA is TGTGCCAGCAGCCAAGTCGCCTCACGGGTAAACGAAAAACTGTTTTTT.

This chain links TRBV6-2 or TRBV6-3 with TRBJ2-1; 8 bases align to TRBD2. V shed 5 bases, J shed 5 bases, and the junction held 11 bases outside the gene matches. The CDR3 contains 16 residues. The V gene's germline CDR1 is MNHEY and CDR2 SVGEGT. The CDR3 sequence is CASSRPGLARNNEQFF. CDR3 in DNA: TGTGCCAGCAGTAGACCAGGACTAGCCAGGAACAATGAGCAGTTCTTC.

The chain recombines TRBV19 with TRBJ1-2, with TRBD1 matching 9 bases. The CDR3 spans 16 residues. J was trimmed by 6 bases and V by 3 bases; bases with no gene match: 11. The V gene's germline CDR1 is LNHDA and CDR2 SQIVND (reference sequence). CDR3 sequence: CASSIVLRTGEDGYTF. The CDR3 nucleotides read TGTGCCAGTAGTATCGTTCTCCGGACAGGGGAGGATGGCTACACCTTC.

V is TRBV28 and J is TRBJ1-3, with D hard to call. In germline, CDR1 is MDHEN, CDR2 SYDVKM. This CDR3 comprises 12 residues. Trimming took off 6 bases at V and 14 bases at J, with 17 bases between the two ends. The DNA for the CDR3 is TGTGCCAGCAGCCCCTCTTGGGCGGGGTTATATTTT. Translation: CASSPSWAGLYF. Variable domain in full (rest from reference TRBV28 and TRBJ1-3): DVKVTQSSRYLVKRTGEKVFLECVQDMDHENMFWYRQDPGLGLRLIYFSYDVKMKEKGDIPEGYSVSREKKERFSLILESASTNQTSMYLCASSPSWAGLYFGEGSWLTVV.

The gene calls are TRBV18 and TRBJ2-2; 9 bases align to TRBD1. Per the germline V gene, CDR1 is KGHSH and CDR2 is LQKENI. V gave up 3 bases and J gave up 3 bases; unmatched junction bases: 2. This CDR3 is built from 15 residues. The CDR3, as DNA: TGTGCCAGCTCACCGGGACAGGGAGACACCGGGGAGCTGTTTTTT. Translating gives CASSPGQGDTGELFF.

The V gene is TRBV3-1 (or the pseudogene TRBV3-2), the J gene TRBJ2-3; 14 nucleotides align to TRBD2. CDR1 and CDR2 from the germline V gene are LGHDT and YNNKEL (reference sequence). V dropped 2 bases and J dropped 1; count of bases not matched to a gene: 8. The CDR3 is 19 amino acids. This CDR3 is CASSQNGLAGGGGTDTQYF. In DNA, the CDR3 is TGTGCCAGCAGCCAAAACGGACTAGCGGGGGGAGGGGGCACAGATACGCAGTATTTT.

This sequence joins TRBV2 and TRBJ2-7, with unresolved D. Germline CDR1 is SNHLY and CDR2 is FYNNEI. CDR3 length: 12 residues. Trimming removed 1 base at V and 2 bases at J, with 3 bases between. The CDR3 DNA reads TGTGCCAGCAGTGAAGTTGCCTACGAGCAGTACTTC. This encodes CASSEVAYEQYF.

The rearrangement joins TRBV7-8 to TRBJ2-2, with D hard to call. V was cut by 1 base and J by 2 bases, with 11 bases left in between. This CDR3 comprises 16 residues. Germline CDR1 SGHVS, CDR2 FQNEAQ. The CDR3 DNA reads TGTGCCAGCAGCTTAGGGGGTAGTGGTAACACCGGGGAGCTGTTTTTT. This encodes CASSLGGSGNTGELFF.

This chain links TRBV19 with TRBJ1-1, with D uncertain. There are 11 residues in the CDR3. Germline loops: CDR1 LNHDA, CDR2 SQIVND (reference sequence). The germline V and J ends were trimmed by 6 bases and 8 bases, with 10 bases remaining between them. The chain's CDR3 is CASRTLQEAFF. CDR3 nucleotides: TGTGCCAGTAGGACCCTACAAGAAGCTTTCTTT.

This clone was seen only once. The V call is TRBV19, the J call TRBJ2-1; D is perhaps TRBD1 (7 bases). Trimming left V 3 bases short and J 7 bases short, with 22 bases between. The germline gives CDR1 LNHDA, CDR2 SQIVND (reference sequence). The CDR3 consists of 17 residues. In DNA, the CDR3 is TGTGCCAGTAGTATTGGGAGCAAGGGGGCAGGGGGGAATGAGCAGTTCTTC. Translation gives CASSIGSKGAGGNEQFF.

The CDR3 protein is CATSDQGPQPQHF. In DNA, the CDR3 is TGTGCCACCAGTGACCAGGGACCTCAGCCCCAGCATTTT. V gene TRBV24-1 combines with J gene TRBJ1-5, with D perhaps TRBD1 (5 bases). Germline loops: CDR1 KGHDR, CDR2 SFDVKD. Trimming took 4 bases from V and 6 from J, leaving 9 bases between them. The CDR3 spans 13 residues.

CDR3 residues: CASSQPGLVTNTGELFF. In DNA, the CDR3 is TGTGCCAGCAGCCAACCGGGACTAGTTACGAACACCGGGGAGCTGTTTTTT. The rearrangement uses TRBV3-1 (or the pseudogene TRBV3-2) and TRBJ2-2; TRBD2 matches at 8 bases. Trimming cost V 2 bases and J 0 bases; bases outside gene matches: 5. The germline V gene has CDR1 LGHDT and CDR2 YNNKEL (reference sequence). This CDR3 spans 17 amino acids.

This clone was seen just once. The rearrangement uses TRBV18 and TRBJ1-1, with a tentative D call TRBD1 (5 bases). Germline V CDR1 and CDR2: KGHSH, LQKENI. V lost 0 bases and J lost 7, with 15 bases in between. The CDR3 is 15 residues long. The CDR3 region has the DNA TGTGCCAGCTCACCACCGAAAGACAGAGGTTATGAAGCTTTCTTT. It codes for CASSPPKDRGYEAFF.

The rearrangement joins TRBV18 to TRBJ1-2; 8 nucleotides align to TRBD1. After removal of 3 bases from V and 6 bases from J, the junction contained 18 bases not matched to a gene. The CDR3 has 18 residues. The germline V gene has CDR1 KGHSH and CDR2 LQKENI. The DNA of the CDR3 is TGTGCCAGCTCACCTAACCACAAGCGACAGGGGTTCAACGATGGCTACACCTTC. Amino acids: CASSPNHKRQGFNDGYTF.

The chain uses TRBV13 and TRBJ2-3; D tentatively reads TRBD1 or TRBD2 (5 bases each). Germline loops: CDR1 PRHDT, CDR2 FYEKMQ (reference sequence). Trimming stripped 0 bases from V and 2 bases from J, with 12 bases between. The CDR3 totals 16 residues. In nucleotides, the CDR3 is TGTGCCAGCAGCTTAGGAGGGGACGGCTCCACAGATACGCAGTATTTT. Protein: CASSLGGDGSTDTQYF.

The chain couples TRBV2 to TRBJ1-4, with D unresolved. This CDR3 is 15 amino acids long. CDR1 SNHLY and CDR2 FYNNEI come from the germline V gene. V dropped 6 bases and J dropped 0 bases, with 11 bases sitting between them. CDR3 DNA: TGTGCCAGCAGCCCCTCCCAGGCAACTAATGAAAAACTGTTTTTT. Translating gives CASSPSQATNEKLFF.

This chain links TRBV6-5 with TRBJ1-2, with a tentative D call TRBD1 (5 bases). The CDR3 has 15 amino acids. CDR1 and CDR2 from the germline V gene are MNHEY and SVGAGI. V lost 11 bases and J lost 4, with 23 bases in between. The CDR3 protein is CAGRLGQGPRYGYTF. The CDR3, as DNA: TGTGCCGGCCGACTAGGGCAGGGTCCCCGCTATGGCTACACCTTC.

The J gene is TRBJ1-1, the V gene TRBV7-9; 7 nucleotides agree with TRBD1. The ends lost 5 bases at V and 1 base at J; junction bases unmatched: 7. Germline V lookup: CDR1 SEHNR, CDR2 FQNEAQ (reference sequence). This CDR3 is 15 amino acids long. CDR3 bases: TGTGCCAGCAGCACCAAGACAGGGCCGAACACTGAAGCTTTCTTT. Translated, it gives CASSTKTGPNTEAFF.